A single sample is the source of the 3 T cell receptor beta chains below, sequenced in a study of cytomegalovirus exposure and HLA in healthy donors (dated by TCRdb to 2015 to 2018). Preparation of the library involved the immunoSEQ multiplex PCR assay. The multiplex PCR relied on a mix of 60 forward primers for TCR Vbeta segments and 13 reverse primers for TCR Jbeta segments. TCRdb took over this immuneACCESS table, retaining in-frame rearrangements with V and J assigned. Such tables are incomplete; in checked studies, under half of the missing clones stem from an unresolved V gene, and the remainder is unexplained. This sample has 170,000 or so clones in its table, and over 70% of those were observed once. About 3.4% of the sample is held by the ten biggest clonotypes. The sequencing sample was made of PBMCs. The receptors stem from a woman aged 50 to 60 in good health and CMV-seropositive.

The chain uses TRBV18 and TRBJ2-2; D perhaps matches TRBD1 (5 bases). The germline gives CDR1 KGHSH, CDR2 LQKENI. The CDR3 has 13 amino acids. With 6 bases removed from V and 4 bases from J, the gap between germline ends came to 9 bases. The CDR3 spells CASSQGVTGELFF. The DNA for the CDR3 is TGTGCCAGCTCCCAGGGCGTCACCGGGGAGCTGTTTTTT.

This clone was detected only a few times. The J gene is TRBJ2-2, the V gene TRBV11-3; D perhaps matches TRBD2 (5 bases). The germline V and J ends were trimmed by 5 bases and 5 bases, with 21 bases remaining between them. CDR1 and CDR2 (germline): SGHNT, YENEEA. The CDR3 covers 17 residues. The CDR3 nucleotides read TGTGCCAGCAGCCTGACCTTAGGACTCCTGTGGACCGGGGAGCTGTTTTTT. As protein: CASSLTLGLLWTGELFF.

The chain is built from TRBV6-1 and TRBJ2-5; D is perhaps TRBD1 (6 bases). The DNA end is more similar to TRBJ2-7, so the J call may be wrong. This CDR3 contains 11 residues. Germline V gene sequence: CDR1 MNHNS, CDR2 SASEGT. CDR3 residues: CASSRGYEQYF. In DNA, the CDR3 is TGTGCCAGCAGTAGGGGGTACGAGCAGTACTTC.